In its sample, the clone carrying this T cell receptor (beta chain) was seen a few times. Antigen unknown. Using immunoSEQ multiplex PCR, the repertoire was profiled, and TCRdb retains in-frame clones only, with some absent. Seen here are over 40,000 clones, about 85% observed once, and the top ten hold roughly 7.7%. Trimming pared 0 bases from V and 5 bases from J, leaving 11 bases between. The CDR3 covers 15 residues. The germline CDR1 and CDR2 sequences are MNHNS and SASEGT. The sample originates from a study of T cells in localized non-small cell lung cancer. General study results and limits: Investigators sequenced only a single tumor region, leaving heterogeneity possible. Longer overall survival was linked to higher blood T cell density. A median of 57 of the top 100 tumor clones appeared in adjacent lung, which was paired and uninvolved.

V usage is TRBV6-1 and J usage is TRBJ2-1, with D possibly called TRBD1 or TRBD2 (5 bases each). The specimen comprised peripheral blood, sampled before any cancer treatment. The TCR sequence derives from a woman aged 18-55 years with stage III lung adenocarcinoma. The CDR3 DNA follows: TGTGCCAGCAGTGAAGCGGGGGAAGGTCACAATGAGCAGTTCTTC. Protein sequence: CASSEAGEGHNEQFF.